The rows below give T cell receptor beta chains drawn from one sample of a study of CXCR3-negative and CXCR3-positive naive CD8 T cells. TCRdb reworked the 5' RACE reads into one entry per CDR3 protein, no DNA. Recorded here are 120,000 to 150,000 distinct CDR3 sequences; the top ten clones represent 0.25% to 0.3%. Sequencing input: naive CXCR3+ CD8+ T cells from blood. The receptor source for this set is a human donor in good health. Some clones in this sample may be carry-over from other donors' samples. Each CDR3 is given with its conserved first and last residue.

>TRBJ2-7|TRBV7-9
CASSQGTIFYEQYF
>TRBJ2-2|TRBV2
CASSEIPGELFF
>TRBJ1-5|TRBV20-1
CSARDLGTPNQPQHF
>TRBJ2-2|TRBV29-1
CSVIGLAGGNTGELFF
>TRBJ2-7|TRBV7-6
CASSSSPSDLRHEQYF
>TRBJ2-5|TRBV7-7
CASSLARQETQYF
>TRBJ2-1|TRBV13
CASSLDRMYRSSSYNEQFF
>TRBJ2-7|TRBV5-1
CASSLAALSYEQYF
>TRBJ2-1|TRBV21-1
CASSIRYNEQFF
>TRBJ2-7|TRBV2
CASRTGDSYEQYF
>TRBJ1-1|TRBV5-1
CASSLGIMNTEAFF
>TRBJ2-1|TRBV6-2/TRBV6-3
CASSYPGLAGAHRGNEQFF
>TRBJ2-2|TRBV29-1
CSVEEGEGELFF